The 26 T cell receptor beta chains below come from one sample, sequenced in a study of identical twins. TCRdb used MiXCR to reprocess the 5' RACE reads, holding one entry per CDR3 protein. Altogether roughly 690,000 distinct CDR3 sequences are present, around 6% being singletons, with the ten largest covering 1.5% to 2%. Input material: naive T cells sorted from blood. The receptors were gathered from a man aged 18 to 29 in good health.

This clonotype showed up many times. V gene TRBV5-6 combines with J gene TRBJ2-1, with 8 nucleotides matching TRBD2. The CDR3 totals 16 residues. The ends lost 7 bases at V and 4 bases at J; junction bases unmatched: 13. Germline CDR1 SGHDT, CDR2 YYEEEE. The CDR3 nucleotides are TGTGCCAGCGGAGTGGCCACTAGCGGAGTTTACAATGAGCAGTTCTTC. Its protein is CASGVATSGVYNEQFF.

This clonotype was seen repeatedly, ten times or more. V is TRBV30 and J is TRBJ2-2; D might be TRBD2 (6 bases). This CDR3 region has 15 residues. V was shortened by 0 bases and J by 0 bases, with 8 bases between the two germline ends. Per germline, CDR1 GTSNPN and CDR2 SVGIG (reference sequence). Here the CDR3 reads CAWSVGGTNTGELFF. The CDR3 coding sequence is TGTGCCTGGAGTGTGGGGGGAACGAACACCGGGGAGCTGTTTTTT.

This clonotype was counted at least ten times. The rearrangement links TRBV9 to TRBJ2-2; D tentatively fits TRBD1 or TRBD2 (5 bases each). The V gene lost 7 bases and the J gene lost 0 bases, with 10 bases spanning the gap. The CDR3 sequence is 14 residues long. Germline loops: CDR1 SGDLS, CDR2 YYNGEE. The CDR3 loop reads CASEGRANTGELFF. The DNA of the CDR3 is TGTGCCAGCGAGGGGCGCGCGAACACCGGGGAGCTGTTTTTT. The full variable domain, rest sourced from reference TRBV9 and TRBJ2-2, is DSGVTQTPKHLITATGQRVTLRCSPRSGDLSVYWYQQSLDQGLQFLIQYYNGEERAKGNILERFSAQQFPDLHSELNLSSLELGDSALYFCASEGRANTGELFFGEGSRLTVL.

The V and J genes are TRBV20-1 and TRBJ2-1, with D hard to call. Trimming left V 7 bases short and J 0 bases short, with 7 bases between. Germline V CDR1 and CDR2: DFQATT, SNEGSKA (reference sequence). The length of the CDR3 is 12 residues. The CDR3 loop is CSVVSSYNEQFF. The CDR3 DNA reads TGCAGTGTAGTGAGCTCCTACAATGAGCAGTTCTTC.

This clonotype has only a few counts. The rearrangement links TRBV27 to TRBJ2-1; D uncertain. This CDR3 comprises 14 residues. The V gene's germline CDR1 is MNHEY and CDR2 SMNVEV (reference sequence). The V gene lost 7 bases and the J gene lost 6 bases, with 16 bases spanning the gap. CDR3 in amino acids: CASINPLSSNEQFF. CDR3 nucleotides: TGTGCCAGCATAAACCCTCTTAGCTCCAATGAGCAGTTCTTC.

This clonotype was observed a single time. The chain uses TRBV19 and TRBJ1-3, with no clear D. The CDR3 is 15 residues long. The V and J ends lost 9 bases and 2 bases respectively, with 17 bases between them. Germline V gene data show CDR1 as LNHDA and CDR2 as SQIVND (reference sequence). CDR3 protein: CASSPTDSAGNTIYF. CDR3 sequence (DNA): TGTGCCAGCTCACCGACGGATTCTGCTGGAAACACCATATATTTT.

This clonotype occurred many times. In DNA, the CDR3 is TGTGCCAGCAGCTTGGGGGCAGGTCAGCCCCAGCATTTT. This gives the protein CASSLGAGQPQHF. The chain recombines TRBV5-4 with TRBJ1-5, with D unclear. The V and J ends lost 0 bases and 6 bases respectively, with 7 bases between them. The CDR3 totals 13 residues. The V gene's germline CDR1 is SGHNT and CDR2 YYREEE (reference sequence).

This clonotype was observed many times. This chain uses TRBV29-1 with TRBJ1-2, with 11 nucleotides matching TRBD1. Per germline, CDR1 SQVTM and CDR2 ANQGSEA. Trimming removed 4 bases from V and 5 bases from J; junction bases left unmatched: 3. The CDR3 spans 13 residues. Written as DNA, the CDR3 is TGCAGCGTTGGGACAGGGGGCGCATATGGCTACACCTTC. Translating gives CSVGTGGAYGYTF.

The sample holds many counts of this clonotype. The chain uses TRBV27 and TRBJ2-1, with D perhaps matching TRBD2 (6 bases). The CDR3 covers 18 residues. Trimming cost V 2 bases and J 2 bases, with 19 bases left between them. Germline CDR1 reads MNHEY; CDR2 reads SMNVEV (reference sequence). CDR3 protein: CASSLILALGEPYNEQFF. As DNA, the CDR3 is TGTGCCAGCAGTTTAATCCTAGCGTTAGGGGAGCCCTACAATGAGCAGTTCTTC.

In this sample, this clonotype turned up a few times. This rearrangement joins TRBV25-1 to TRBJ2-1; 11 bases fit TRBD1. The V gene end was trimmed by 8 bases and the J gene end by 4 bases; junction bases not matched to a gene: 7. The CDR3 is 15 residues long. In germline, CDR1 is MGHDK, CDR2 SYGVNS. CDR3 loop: CASETGQGEYNEQFF. The CDR3 coding sequence is TGTGCCAGCGAAACGGGACAGGGGGAATACAATGAGCAGTTCTTC.

This clonotype has ten or more counts. The gene calls are TRBV20-1 and TRBJ2-1, with 10 bases matching TRBD1. The CDR3 spans 13 residues. Germline-derived CDR1 and CDR2 are DFQATT and SNEGSKA (reference sequence). Losses at the gene ends were 6 bases for V and 8 bases for J; bases not matched to a gene: 7. The CDR3 region is CSANDRGLDEQFF. CDR3 bases: TGCAGTGCAAATGACAGGGGGCTTGATGAGCAGTTCTTC.

This clonotype was found a few times. This chain links TRBV11-2 with TRBJ2-5, with 9 positions matching TRBD1. CDR3 length equals 16 residues. Trimming cost V 7 bases and J 0 bases; bases outside gene matches: 9. Germline V gene lookup returns CDR1 SGHAT and CDR2 FQNNGV. CDR3 amino acids: CASKSPDRGYQETQYF. The CDR3 bases are TGTGCCAGCAAATCCCCAGACAGGGGGTACCAAGAGACCCAGTACTTC.

The V and J genes are TRBV7-2 and TRBJ2-3; D may be TRBD1 (6 bases). The CDR3 spans 14 residues. The V gene's germline CDR1 is SGHTA and CDR2 FQGNSA. Deletions cut 5 bases from V and 6 bases from J, with 15 bases between. The CDR3 sequence: CASSPEWGRDTQYF. For the CDR3, the DNA is TGTGCCAGCAGCCCCGAGTGGGGGCGTGATACGCAGTATTTT.

In its sample, this clonotype was seen a few times. The J gene is TRBJ2-7, the V gene TRBV18; tentative D call: TRBD1 (6 bases). The V gene's germline CDR1 is KGHSH and CDR2 LQKENI. This CDR3 contains 14 residues. Trimming removed 3 bases from V and 0 bases from J, with 9 bases in between. CDR3 protein: CASSPGQTSYEQYF. The CDR3, as DNA: TGTGCCAGCTCACCCGGACAGACCTCCTACGAGCAGTACTTC.

This clonotype was counted ten times or more. The rearrangement joins TRBV12-3 or TRBV12-4 to TRBJ1-5; 9 bases align to TRBD1. Germline trimming cut 11 bases from V and 6 bases from J; bases unmatched to any gene: 11. This CDR3 has 14 amino acids. The CDR3 DNA follows: TGTGCCCGGAGGGGGACAGGGACCTTTCAGCCCCAGCATTTT. This encodes CARRGTGTFQPQHF.

This clonotype was found many times. The genes are TRBV29-1 and TRBJ2-7, with 8 bases matching TRBD2. Germline V gives CDR1 SQVTM, CDR2 ANQGSEA. The CDR3 loop spans 15 amino acids. The ends lost 6 bases at V and 3 bases at J; junction bases unmatched: 13. DNA for the CDR3: TGCAGCGTCGTACCCATCAGCGGGAGTAGCTACGAGCAGTACTTC. Translation gives CSVVPISGSSYEQYF.

This clonotype was observed many times. The J gene is TRBJ2-1, the V gene TRBV29-1; 11 nucleotides line up with TRBD2. This CDR3 contains 14 residues. The germline V gene encodes CDR1 SQVTM and CDR2 ANQGSEA. Unmatched junction bases numbered 3, after V lost 5 bases and J lost 3 bases. Here the CDR3 reads CSVTSGSSYNEQFF. CDR3 coding DNA: TGCAGCGTTACTAGCGGGAGTAGCTACAATGAGCAGTTCTTC.

V is TRBV6-2 or TRBV6-3 and J is TRBJ2-3; the match to TRBD2 covers 9 bases. V was pared by 2 bases and J by 2 bases, with 11 bases of the junction left unmatched. Germline V gene sequence: CDR1 MNHEY, CDR2 SVGEGT. The CDR3 runs to 18 residues. As DNA, the CDR3 is TGTGCCAGCAGTTACCTCACGAGGACTAGCGCTATCACAGATACGCAGTATTTT. Protein product: CASSYLTRTSAITDTQYF.

V gene TRBV6-5 combines with J gene TRBJ2-3; 8 bases agree with TRBD1. The CDR3 runs 17 residues. The J segment lost 5 bases and the V segment lost 2 bases, leaving 12 bases of the junction unmatched. Per the germline V gene, CDR1 is MNHEY and CDR2 is SVGAGI. This chain's CDR3 is CASSYARGRGLGDTQYF. The CDR3 nucleotides are TGTGCCAGCAGTTACGCCCGCGGCAGGGGGCTGGGAGATACGCAGTATTTT.

This clonotype was observed at least ten times. J is TRBJ2-7 and V is TRBV11-2; 7 bases agree with TRBD2. Germline V gene sequence: CDR1 SGHAT, CDR2 FQNNGV. V dropped 3 bases and J dropped 7; count of bases not matched to a gene: 6. This CDR3 has 13 residues. CDR3: CASSLVVAGEQYF. The CDR3 coding sequence is TGTGCCAGCAGCTTGGTAGTAGCGGGTGAGCAGTACTTC.

This clonotype showed up many times. The rearrangement uses TRBV20-1 and TRBJ1-2, with TRBD1 as a possible D gene (5 bases). V lost 5 bases and J lost 6, with 16 bases in between. The length of the CDR3 is 13 residues. Germline V gene data show CDR1 as DFQATT and CDR2 as SNEGSKA (reference sequence). CDR3 protein: CSADQGRVNGYTF. CDR3 sequence (DNA): TGCAGTGCTGATCAGGGAAGGGTGAATGGCTACACCTTC.

This clonotype was observed many times. The chain combines TRBV20-1 with TRBJ2-7; 12 bases match TRBD2. The CDR3 is 15 amino acids. J was trimmed by 6 bases and V by 0 bases; bases with no gene match: 6. Germline V gives CDR1 DFQATT, CDR2 SNEGSKA (reference sequence). CDR3 sequence reads: CSARDTLAGGGEQYF. The CDR3 region has the DNA TGCAGTGCTAGAGATACACTAGCGGGAGGTGGCGAGCAGTACTTC.

V gene TRBV7-9 combines with J gene TRBJ2-5, with no clear D. V lost 5 bases and J 1 base, leaving 17 bases between the germline ends. CDR1 and CDR2 (germline): SEHNR, FQNEAQ (reference sequence). The CDR3 length is 16 residues. CDR3 protein: CASSPQVEQLQETQYF. The CDR3 coding sequence is TGTGCCAGCAGCCCCCAGGTGGAACAGCTCCAAGAGACCCAGTACTTC. The whole variable domain, filled in from reference TRBV7-9 and TRBJ2-5, reads DTGVSQNPRHKITKRGQNVTFRCDPISEHNRLYWYRQTLGQGPEFLTYFQNEAQLEKSRLLSDRFSAERPKGSFSTLEIQRTEQGDSAMYLCASSPQVEQLQETQYFGPGTRLLVL.

In its sample, this clonotype was seen a few times. The chain employs TRBV5-1 and TRBJ2-5; 7 nucleotides line up with TRBD2. Per the germline V gene, CDR1 is SGHRS and CDR2 is YFSETQ. CDR3 size: 16 residues. The trim removed 0 bases at V and 5 bases at J, leaving 10 bases unmatched. The CDR3 coding sequence is TGCGCCAGCAGCTTGGGCCCAGCGGGAACTTGGGAGACCCAGTACTTC. It yields the protein CASSLGPAGTWETQYF. Based on the CDR3 plus reference TRBV5-1 and TRBJ2-5, the full variable domain is KAGVTQTPRYLIKTRGQQVTLSCSPISGHRSVSWYQQTPGQGLQFLFEYFSETQRNKGNFPGRFSGRQFSNSRSEMNVSTLELGDSALYLCASSLGPAGTWETQYFGPGTRLLVL.

The gene calls are TRBV11-1 and TRBJ2-3; 16 bases align to TRBD2. Germline V CDR1 and CDR2: SGHAT, FQDESV (reference sequence). The V gene end was trimmed by 8 bases and the J gene end by 1 base; junction bases not matched to a gene: 9. This CDR3 comprises 18 residues. The CDR3 spells CASRTGTSGRAGTDTQYF. CDR3 coding DNA: TGTGCCAGCCGAACCGGGACTAGCGGGAGGGCCGGCACAGATACGCAGTATTTT.

The chain couples TRBV6-5 to TRBJ2-7; a possible D gene is TRBD1 (6 bases). The DNA end favors TRBJ2-1, so the J call may be wrong. This CDR3 region has 13 residues. Germline V gene sequence: CDR1 MNHEY, CDR2 SVGAGI. The CDR3 DNA follows: TGTGCCAGCAGTTGGACAGTTGCCTACGAGCAGTTCTTC. Translating gives CASSWTVAYEQFF.